The 13 T cell receptor beta chains below were found in one sample sequenced in a study of blood T cells in healthy people across ages. Combining a sample-barcoded 5' primer with a J-beta primer mix, a second PCR ran for about 6 to 12 cycles. TCRdb analysed the 5' RACE reads with MiXCR anew, one entry per CDR3 protein. The table shows almost 550,000 distinct CDR3 sequences, with approximately 25% occurring only once. The same data also went into a second study, on T cells of mothers and their children.

Sequencing was done on a sample of blood. These receptors originate from a boy younger than 18 in good health.

This clonotype has a count of ten or more. The chain recombines TRBV9 with TRBJ2-7, with D perhaps TRBD1 (5 bases). Germline assignment: CDR1 SGDLS and CDR2 YYNGEE. V was cut by 4 bases and J by 4 bases, with 18 bases left in between. The CDR3 contains 15 residues. The CDR3 is CASSPRRGAEYEQYF. CDR3 nucleotide sequence: TGTGCCAGCAGCCCACGCCGTGGGGCCGAATACGAGCAGTACTTC. Filled out from reference TRBV9 and TRBJ2-7, the complete variable domain reads DSGVTQTPKHLITATGQRVTLRCSPRSGDLSVYWYQQSLDQGLQFLIQYYNGEERAKGNILERFSAQQFPDLHSELNLSSLELGDSALYFCASSPRRGAEYEQYFGPGTRLTVT.

The gene calls are TRBV29-1 and TRBJ2-5; a weak D match, TRBD2 (5 bases). Germline CDR1 and CDR2: SQVTM and ANQGSEA. The CDR3 totals 12 residues. Trimming took off 2 bases at V and 5 bases at J, with 9 bases between the two ends. CDR3 sequence (DNA): TGCAGCGTTGAACGGACTGGGGAGACCCAGTACTTC. Residues: CSVERTGETQYF. The variable domain in full, with the rest retrieved from reference TRBV29-1 and TRBJ2-5, is SAVISQKPSRDICQRGTSLTIQCQVDSQVTMMFWYRQQPGQSLTLIATANQGSEATYESGFVIDKFPISRPNLTFSTLTVSNMSPEDSSIYLCSVERTGETQYFGPGTRLLVL.

This chain joins TRBV2 and TRBJ1-5; D perhaps matches TRBD1 (5 bases). The CDR3 loop spans 15 amino acids. Per the germline V gene, CDR1 is SNHLY and CDR2 is FYNNEI. Trimming took off 6 bases at V and 4 bases at J, with 16 bases between the two ends. Here the CDR3 reads CASRAGGMWNQPQHF. Here the CDR3 DNA reads TGTGCCAGCAGGGCCGGGGGTATGTGGAATCAGCCCCAGCATTTT.

The rearrangement uses TRBV12-3 or TRBV12-4 and TRBJ1-1, with no clear D. The V end was cut by 1 base, the J end by 3 bases, with 12 bases between. The CDR3 loop spans 15 amino acids. The CDR3 reads CASSLGSLRDTEAFF. CDR3 bases: TGTGCCAGCAGTTTAGGATCACTGAGGGACACTGAAGCTTTCTTT.

There are a few counts of this clonotype. The gene calls are TRBV7-2 and TRBJ2-2; the D gene is possibly TRBD2 (6 bases). V was clipped by 1 base and J by 6 bases, with 12 bases between them. The CDR3 runs 15 residues. The V gene's germline CDR1 is SGHTA and CDR2 FQGNSA. This CDR3 is CASSLGLPGAGELFF. In DNA, the CDR3 is TGTGCCAGCAGCTTAGGACTCCCGGGGGCCGGGGAGCTGTTTTTT.

This chain joins TRBV5-1 and TRBJ2-2; 9 bases map to TRBD2. V trimming: 0 bases; J trimming: 0 bases; junction bases outside the gene matches: 3. This CDR3 spans 17 amino acids. Germline CDR1 is SGHRS and CDR2 is YFSETQ. Here the CDR3 reads CASSLVIAGANTGELFF. CDR3 DNA sequence: TGCGCCAGCAGCTTGGTGATAGCGGGGGCGAACACCGGGGAGCTGTTTTTT.

V gene TRBV11-2 combines with J gene TRBJ2-1; D unclear. Germline CDR1 and CDR2: SGHAT and FQNNGV. The CDR3 consists of 16 residues. Trimming stripped 3 bases from V and 2 bases from J, with 14 bases between. The CDR3 spells CASSFPGLHAYNEQFF. CDR3 coding DNA: TGTGCCAGCAGCTTTCCGGGCCTTCACGCCTACAATGAGCAGTTCTTC. The full variable domain, rest sourced from reference TRBV11-2 and TRBJ2-1, is EAGVAQSPRYKIIEKRQSVAFWCNPISGHATLYWYQQILGQGPKLLIQFQNNGVVDDSQLPKDRFSAERLKGVDSTLKIQPAKLEDSAVYLCASSFPGLHAYNEQFFGPGTRLTVL.

The chain links TRBV29-1 to TRBJ1-3; 7 bases fit TRBD1. The V gene end was trimmed by 7 bases and the J gene end by 0 bases; junction bases not matched to a gene: 6. Looked up from germline, CDR1 is SQVTM and CDR2 is ANQGSEA. The CDR3 loop spans 14 amino acids. CDR3 DNA sequence: TGCAGCGGGGGGGACAGTAGCTCTGGAAACACCATATATTTT. Translated, it gives CSGGDSSSGNTIYF.

As for this clonotype: An end of the junction differs from the germline gene, which may be a read error. The chain uses TRBV10-3 and TRBJ2-1; 9 bases fit TRBD2. CDR3 length equals 15 residues. Germline loops: CDR1 ENHRY, CDR2 SYGVKD. The CDR3 loop is CTIKVAGVGYNEQFF. Written as DNA, the CDR3 is TGTACCATCAAGGTAGCGGGAGTTGGCTACAATGAGCAGTTCTTC.

The genes are TRBV28 and TRBJ2-4; perhaps TRBD2 as D (5 bases). V shed 2 bases and J shed 2 bases, with 25 bases lying between them. Germline V gene lookup returns CDR1 MDHEN and CDR2 SYDVKM. CDR3 length: 20 amino acids. For the CDR3, the DNA is TGTGCCAGCAGTTTAACCGGCCACCTAGCTGATGGAAAACCCAAAAACATTCAGTACTTC. This translates into CASSLTGHLADGKPKNIQYF.

In this sample, this clonotype turned up a few times. The rearrangement joins TRBV10-3 to TRBJ2-7; no clear D. Trimming took off 0 bases at V and 2 bases at J, with 5 bases between the two ends. CDR1 is ENHRY, CDR2 SYGVKD, per germline. The CDR3 totals 13 residues. The chain's CDR3 is CAISESQTYEQYF. CDR3 coding DNA: TGTGCCATCAGTGAGTCACAGACCTACGAGCAGTACTTC.

As regards this clonotype: At one of its ends the junction is not consistent with the germline gene, which may arise from a read error. The chain couples TRBV24-1 to TRBJ2-1; D gene uncertain. This CDR3 is 12 amino acids long. Germline CDR1 is KGHDR and CDR2 is SFDVKD. CDR3 sequence reads: CATRNSYNEQLF. CDR3 bases: TGTGCCACCAGGAACAGTTACAATGAGCAGCTCTTC.

In its sample, this clonotype was seen a few times. The CDR3 reads CASSQELMRSGSEQFF. The CDR3 bases are TGTGCCAGCAGCCAAGAACTAATGAGAAGCGGGAGTGAGCAGTTCTTC. The rearrangement uses TRBV3-1 and TRBJ2-1, with 8 bases identical to TRBD2. V gave up 0 bases and J gave up 9 bases; unmatched junction bases: 10. Germline V gives CDR1 LGHDT, CDR2 YNNKEL (reference sequence). This CDR3 spans 16 amino acids.